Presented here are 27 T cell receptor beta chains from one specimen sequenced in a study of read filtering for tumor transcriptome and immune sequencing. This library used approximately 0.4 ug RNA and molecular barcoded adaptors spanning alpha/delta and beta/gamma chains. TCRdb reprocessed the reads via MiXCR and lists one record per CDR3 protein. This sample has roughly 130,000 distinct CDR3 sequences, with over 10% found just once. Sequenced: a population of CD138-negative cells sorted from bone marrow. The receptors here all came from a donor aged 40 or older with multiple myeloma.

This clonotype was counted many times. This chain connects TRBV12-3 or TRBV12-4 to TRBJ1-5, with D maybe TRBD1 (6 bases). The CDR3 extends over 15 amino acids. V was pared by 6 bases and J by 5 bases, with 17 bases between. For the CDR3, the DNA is TGTGCCAGCAGCCTTACAGGGAATGAAGATCAGCCCCAGCATTTT. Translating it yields CASSLTGNEDQPQHF.

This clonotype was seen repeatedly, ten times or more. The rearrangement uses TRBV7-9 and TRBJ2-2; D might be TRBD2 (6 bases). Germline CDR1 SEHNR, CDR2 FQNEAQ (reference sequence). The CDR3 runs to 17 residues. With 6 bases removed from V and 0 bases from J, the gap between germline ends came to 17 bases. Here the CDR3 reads CASRPTSGLSNTGELFF. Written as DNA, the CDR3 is TGTGCCAGCAGGCCAACCAGCGGGTTGTCGAACACCGGGGAGCTGTTTTTT.

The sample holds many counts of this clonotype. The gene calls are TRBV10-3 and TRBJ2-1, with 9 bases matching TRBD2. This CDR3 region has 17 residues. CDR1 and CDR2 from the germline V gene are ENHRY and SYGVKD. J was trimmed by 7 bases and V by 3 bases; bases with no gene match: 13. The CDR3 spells CAISELLTGTSRNEQFF. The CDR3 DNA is TGTGCCATCAGTGAACTTCTCACCGGGACTAGCAGGAATGAGCAGTTCTTC.

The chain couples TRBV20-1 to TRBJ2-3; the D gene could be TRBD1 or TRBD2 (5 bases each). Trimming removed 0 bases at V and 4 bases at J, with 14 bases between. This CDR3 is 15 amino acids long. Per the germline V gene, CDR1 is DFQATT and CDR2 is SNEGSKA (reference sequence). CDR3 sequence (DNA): TGCAGTGCTAGAGACCCCTTACTGGGGGCAGATACGCAGTATTTT. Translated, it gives CSARDPLLGADTQYF.

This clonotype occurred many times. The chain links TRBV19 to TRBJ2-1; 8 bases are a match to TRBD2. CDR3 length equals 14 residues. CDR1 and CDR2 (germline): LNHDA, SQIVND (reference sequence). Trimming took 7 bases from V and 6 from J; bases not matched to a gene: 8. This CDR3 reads CASTGTRGFNEQFF. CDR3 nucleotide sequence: TGTGCCAGTACAGGGACTAGGGGTTTCAATGAGCAGTTCTTC.

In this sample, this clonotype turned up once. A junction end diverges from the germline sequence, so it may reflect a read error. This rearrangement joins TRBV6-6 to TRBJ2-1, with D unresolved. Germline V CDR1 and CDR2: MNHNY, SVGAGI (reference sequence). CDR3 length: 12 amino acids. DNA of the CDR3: TGTGCCAGCTGTTACTCACAAGAAGAGCAGTTTTTC. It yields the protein CASCYSQEEQFF.

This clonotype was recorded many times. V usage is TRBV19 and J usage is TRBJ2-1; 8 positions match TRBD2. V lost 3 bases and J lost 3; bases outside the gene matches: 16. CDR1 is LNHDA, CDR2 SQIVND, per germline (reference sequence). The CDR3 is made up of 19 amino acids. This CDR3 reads CASSIGLGASGPRYNEQFF. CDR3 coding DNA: TGTGCCAGTAGTATTGGGCTGGGAGCTAGCGGGCCTCGCTACAATGAGCAGTTCTTC.

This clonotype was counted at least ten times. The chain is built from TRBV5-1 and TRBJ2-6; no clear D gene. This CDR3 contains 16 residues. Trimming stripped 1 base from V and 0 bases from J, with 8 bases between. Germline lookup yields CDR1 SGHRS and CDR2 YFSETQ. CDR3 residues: CASSLTPNSGANVLTF. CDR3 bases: TGCGCCAGCAGCTTGACACCCAACTCTGGGGCCAACGTCCTGACTTTC.

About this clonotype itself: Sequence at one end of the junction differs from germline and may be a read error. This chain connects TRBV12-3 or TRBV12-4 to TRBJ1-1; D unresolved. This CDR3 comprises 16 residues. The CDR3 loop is CASSSLIGETYTEAFF. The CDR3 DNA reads TGCGCCAGCAGTTCCTTGATCGGCGAGACTTACACTGAAGCTTTCTTT.

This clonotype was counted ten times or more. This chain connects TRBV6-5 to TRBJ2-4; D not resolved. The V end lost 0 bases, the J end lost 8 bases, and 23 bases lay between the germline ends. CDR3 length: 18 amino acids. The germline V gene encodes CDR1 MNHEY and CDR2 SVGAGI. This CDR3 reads CASSYSSGSGNTLDIQYF. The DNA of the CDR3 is TGTGCCAGCAGTTACTCGTCTGGGTCCGGAAATACGTTAGACATTCAGTACTTC.

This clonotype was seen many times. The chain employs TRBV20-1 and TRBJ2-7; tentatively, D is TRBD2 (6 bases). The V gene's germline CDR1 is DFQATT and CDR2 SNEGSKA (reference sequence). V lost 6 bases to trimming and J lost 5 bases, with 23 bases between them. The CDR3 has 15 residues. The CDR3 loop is CSALGTGVFVHEQYF. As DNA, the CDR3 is TGCAGTGCCCTAGGGACGGGAGTTTTCGTCCACGAGCAGTACTTC.

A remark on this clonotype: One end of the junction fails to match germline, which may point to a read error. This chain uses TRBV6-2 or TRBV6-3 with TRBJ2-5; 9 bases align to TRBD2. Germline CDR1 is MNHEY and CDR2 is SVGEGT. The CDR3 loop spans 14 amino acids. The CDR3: CASRRRGGPEIQYF. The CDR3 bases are TGTGCCAGCAGGAGGCGGGGGGGCCCTGAGATCCAGTACTTC.

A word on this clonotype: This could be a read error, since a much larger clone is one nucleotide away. CDR3 DNA: TGCAGCGTTGAAACATCAACCACCGGGGAGCTGGTTTTT. Its protein product is CSVETSTTGELVF. The rearrangement links TRBV29-1 to TRBJ2-2; a weak D match, TRBD2 (5 bases). The CDR3 length is 13 residues. The germline gives CDR1 SQVTM, CDR2 ANQGSEA.

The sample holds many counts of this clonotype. The CDR3 region is CASRSGPGNSPLHF. In DNA, the CDR3 is TGTGCCAGCAGATCCGGGCCCGGGAATTCACCCCTCCACTTT. This chain uses TRBV9 with TRBJ1-6; D is unresolved. The CDR3 sequence is 14 residues long. Trimming took 5 bases from V and 7 from J, leaving 13 bases between them. Germline V gene lookup returns CDR1 SGDLS and CDR2 YYNGEE.

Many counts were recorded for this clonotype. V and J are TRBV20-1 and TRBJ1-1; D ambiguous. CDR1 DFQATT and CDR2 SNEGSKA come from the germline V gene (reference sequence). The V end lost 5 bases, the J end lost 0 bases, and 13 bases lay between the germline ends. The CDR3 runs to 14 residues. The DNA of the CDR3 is TGCAGTGCTGTTAAGGAACCACTGAACACTGAAGCTTTCTTT. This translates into CSAVKEPLNTEAFF.

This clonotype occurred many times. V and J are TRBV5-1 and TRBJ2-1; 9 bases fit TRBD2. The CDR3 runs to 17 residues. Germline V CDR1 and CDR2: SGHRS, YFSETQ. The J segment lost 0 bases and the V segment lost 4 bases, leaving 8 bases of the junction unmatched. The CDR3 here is CASSNTSGLLSYNEQFF. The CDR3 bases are TGCGCCAGCAGCAATACTAGCGGGCTCCTCTCCTACAATGAGCAGTTCTTC.

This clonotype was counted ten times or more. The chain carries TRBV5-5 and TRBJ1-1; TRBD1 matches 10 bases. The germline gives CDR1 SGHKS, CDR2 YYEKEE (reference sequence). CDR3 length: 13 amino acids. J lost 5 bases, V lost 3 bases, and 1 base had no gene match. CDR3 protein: CASSWDRGTEAFF. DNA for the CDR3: TGTGCCAGCAGCTGGGACAGGGGTACTGAAGCTTTCTTT.

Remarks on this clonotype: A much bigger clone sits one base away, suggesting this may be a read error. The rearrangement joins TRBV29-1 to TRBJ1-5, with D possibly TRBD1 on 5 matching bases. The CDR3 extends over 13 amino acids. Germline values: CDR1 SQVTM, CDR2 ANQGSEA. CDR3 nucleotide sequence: TGCAGCGTTATGGAGTTGGACAATCAGTCCCAGCATTTT. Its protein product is CSVMELDNQSQHF.

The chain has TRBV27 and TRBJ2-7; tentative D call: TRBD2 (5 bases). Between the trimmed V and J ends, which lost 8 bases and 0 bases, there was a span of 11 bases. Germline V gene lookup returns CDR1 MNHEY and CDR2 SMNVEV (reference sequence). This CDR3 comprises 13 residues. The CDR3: CASGGPSSYEQYF. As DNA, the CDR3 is TGTGCCAGCGGCGGGCCGAGCTCCTACGAGCAGTACTTC.

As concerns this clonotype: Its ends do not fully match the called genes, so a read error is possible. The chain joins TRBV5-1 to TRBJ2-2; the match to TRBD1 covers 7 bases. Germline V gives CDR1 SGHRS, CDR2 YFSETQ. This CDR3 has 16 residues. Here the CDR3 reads CASSIMAGGDTGELSF. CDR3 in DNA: TGCGCCAGCAGCATAATGGCAGGGGGTGACACCGGGGAGCTGTCTTTT.

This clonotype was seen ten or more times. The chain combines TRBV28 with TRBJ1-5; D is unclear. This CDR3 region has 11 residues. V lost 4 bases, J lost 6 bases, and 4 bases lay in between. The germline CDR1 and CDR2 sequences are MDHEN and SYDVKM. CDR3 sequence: CASSSTQPQHF. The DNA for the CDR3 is TGTGCCAGCAGTTCTACTCAGCCCCAGCATTTT.

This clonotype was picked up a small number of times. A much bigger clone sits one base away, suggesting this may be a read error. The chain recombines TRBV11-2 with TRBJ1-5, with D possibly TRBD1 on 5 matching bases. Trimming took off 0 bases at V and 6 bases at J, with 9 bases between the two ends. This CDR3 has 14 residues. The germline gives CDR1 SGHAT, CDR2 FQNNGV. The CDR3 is CASSLDRARQPQHF. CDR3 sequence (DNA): TGTGCCAGCAGCTTAGACAGGGCCCGTCAGCCCCAGCATTTT.

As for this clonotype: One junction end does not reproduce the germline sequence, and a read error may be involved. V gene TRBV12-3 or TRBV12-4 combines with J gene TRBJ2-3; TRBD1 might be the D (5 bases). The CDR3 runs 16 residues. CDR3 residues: CASSPPRAGPKLLVHF. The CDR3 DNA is TGTGCCAGCAGTCCGCCCCGGGCAGGGCCTAAGTTATTAGTGCATTTT.

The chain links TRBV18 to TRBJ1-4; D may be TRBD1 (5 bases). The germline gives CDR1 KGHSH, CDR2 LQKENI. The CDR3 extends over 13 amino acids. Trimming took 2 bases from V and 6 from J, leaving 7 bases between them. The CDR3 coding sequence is TGTGCCAGCTCACCATTCAGGGATGAAAAACTGTTTTTT. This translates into CASSPFRDEKLFF.

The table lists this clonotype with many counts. The CDR3 region has the DNA TGTGCCAGCAGTGCGGGACAGCTGAACACTGAAGCTTTCTTT. Amino acids: CASSAGQLNTEAFF. The chain links TRBV25-1 to TRBJ1-1; 7 bases fit TRBD1. The CDR3 contains 14 residues. Germline-derived CDR1 and CDR2 are MGHDK and SYGVNS. The V and J ends lost 4 bases and 0 bases, in that order; junction bases with no gene match: 2.

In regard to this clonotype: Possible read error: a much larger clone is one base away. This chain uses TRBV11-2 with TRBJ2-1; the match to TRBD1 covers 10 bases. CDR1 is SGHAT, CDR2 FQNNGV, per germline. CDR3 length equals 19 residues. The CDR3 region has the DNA TGTGCCAGCAGACTAATACGGAGCAGAGGACAGGGGGGTTACAATGAGCAGCTCTTC. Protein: CASRLIRSRGQGGYNEQLF.

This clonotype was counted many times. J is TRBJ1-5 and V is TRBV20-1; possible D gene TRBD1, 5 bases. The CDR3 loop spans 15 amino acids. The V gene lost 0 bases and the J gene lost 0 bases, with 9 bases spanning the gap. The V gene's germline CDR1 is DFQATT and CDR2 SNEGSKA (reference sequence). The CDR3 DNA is TGCAGTGCTAGAGATACAGGCTATAGCAATCAGCCCCAGCATTTT. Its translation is CSARDTGYSNQPQHF.